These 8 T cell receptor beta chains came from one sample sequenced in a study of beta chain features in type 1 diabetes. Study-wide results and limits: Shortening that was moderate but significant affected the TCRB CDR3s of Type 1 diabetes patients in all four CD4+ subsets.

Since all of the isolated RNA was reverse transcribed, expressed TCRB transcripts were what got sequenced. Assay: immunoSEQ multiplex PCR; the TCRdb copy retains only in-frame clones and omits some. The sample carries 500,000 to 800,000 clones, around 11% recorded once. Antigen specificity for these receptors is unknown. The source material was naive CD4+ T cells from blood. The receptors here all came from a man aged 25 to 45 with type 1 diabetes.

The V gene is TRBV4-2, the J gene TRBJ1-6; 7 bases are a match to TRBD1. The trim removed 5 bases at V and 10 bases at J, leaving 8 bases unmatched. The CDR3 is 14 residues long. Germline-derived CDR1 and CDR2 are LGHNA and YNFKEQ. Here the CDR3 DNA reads TGTGCCAGCAGCTTCGACAGGGTCCGCTCACCCCTCCACTTT. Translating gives CASSFDRVRSPLHF.

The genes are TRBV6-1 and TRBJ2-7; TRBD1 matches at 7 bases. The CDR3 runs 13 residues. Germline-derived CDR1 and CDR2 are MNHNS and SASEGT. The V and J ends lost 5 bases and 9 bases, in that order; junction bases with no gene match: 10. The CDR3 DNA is TGTGCCAGCAGTACCCCGACAGGGTTCGGGCAGTACTTC. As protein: CASSTPTGFGQYF.

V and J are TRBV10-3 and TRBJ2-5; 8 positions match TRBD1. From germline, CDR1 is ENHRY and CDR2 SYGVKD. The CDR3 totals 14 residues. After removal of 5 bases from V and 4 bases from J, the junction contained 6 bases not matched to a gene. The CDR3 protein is CAISRTGILETQYF. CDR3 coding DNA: TGTGCCATCAGTCGGACAGGGATACTAGAGACCCAGTACTTC.

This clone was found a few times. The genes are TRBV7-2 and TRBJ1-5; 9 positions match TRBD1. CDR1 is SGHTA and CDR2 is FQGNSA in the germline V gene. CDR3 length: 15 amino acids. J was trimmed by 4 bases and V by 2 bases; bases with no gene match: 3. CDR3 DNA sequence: TGTGCCAGCAGCTTATGGACAGGGGTTAATCAGCCCCAGCATTTT. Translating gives CASSLWTGVNQPQHF.

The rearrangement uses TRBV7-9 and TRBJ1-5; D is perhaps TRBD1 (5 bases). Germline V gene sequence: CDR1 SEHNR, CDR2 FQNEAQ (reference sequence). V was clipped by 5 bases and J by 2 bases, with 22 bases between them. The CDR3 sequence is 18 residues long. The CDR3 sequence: CASSPESAAGSGNQPQHF. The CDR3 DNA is TGTGCCAGCAGCCCTGAGTCGGCGGCAGGGAGCGGCAATCAGCCCCAGCATTTT.

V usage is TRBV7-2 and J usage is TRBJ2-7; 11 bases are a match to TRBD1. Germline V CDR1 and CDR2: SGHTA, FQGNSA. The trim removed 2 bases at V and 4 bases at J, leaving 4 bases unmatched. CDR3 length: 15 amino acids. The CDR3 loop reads CASSLPGTGGYEQYF. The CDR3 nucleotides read TGTGCCAGCAGCTTACCCGGGACAGGGGGATACGAGCAGTACTTC.

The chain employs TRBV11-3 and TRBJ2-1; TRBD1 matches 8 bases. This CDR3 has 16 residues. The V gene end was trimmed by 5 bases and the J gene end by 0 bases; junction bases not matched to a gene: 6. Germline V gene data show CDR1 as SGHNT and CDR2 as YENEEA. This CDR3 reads CASSPDRGYSYNEQFF. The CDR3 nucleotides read TGTGCCAGCAGCCCAGACAGGGGCTACTCCTACAATGAGCAGTTCTTC.

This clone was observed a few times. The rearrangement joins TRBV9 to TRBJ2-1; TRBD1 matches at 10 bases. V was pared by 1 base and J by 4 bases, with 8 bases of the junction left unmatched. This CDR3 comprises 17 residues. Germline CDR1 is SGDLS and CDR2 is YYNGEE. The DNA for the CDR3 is TGTGCCAGCAGCGTAATCCCGGGACAGGGGAGATACAATGAGCAGTTCTTC. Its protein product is CASSVIPGQGRYNEQFF.